This TCR beta chain was observed in a study of regulatory and conventional T cells in RAG deficiency. Study-wide results and limits: Patient subsets had shorter CDR3s; Omenn Treg-Tconv overlap exceeded 90%.

The CDR3 runs 15 residues. Germline V gene data show CDR1 as LNHDA and CDR2 as SQIVND (reference sequence). The J segment lost 1 base and the V segment lost 8 bases, leaving 8 bases of the junction unmatched. This clone has a single count. Its matching antigen is unknown. Data came from immunoSEQ multiplex PCR; TCRdb stores just in-frame clones and leaves some out. The table lists 9,000 to 15,000 clones, roughly 95% of them singletons. Genomic DNA came from blood regulatory T cells gated CD4+ CD25-high CD127-low. The data were also submitted as part of a second study, on regulatory T cells. Per that study: Primers: 52 TRBV forward and 13 TRBJ reverse.

The specimen sequenced was CD127- CD25+ CD4+ Tregs sorted from blood. The sequence came from a human donor in good health. This chain uses TRBV19 with TRBJ1-1, with 9 bases identical to TRBD1. The CDR3: CASGPLGQGNTEAFF. The CDR3 DNA reads as TGTGCCAGTGGGCCCCTGGGACAGGGGAACACTGAAGCTTTCTTT.